The 3 T cell receptor beta chains reported below all come from one sample, sequenced in a study of shared clonotypes between healthy human individuals. Terminally differentiated effector memory CD45RA+ cells were excluded by CCR7 positive selection of CD45RO-negative cells. Sequencing used immunoSEQ multiplex PCR; TCRdb keeps in-frame clones, though not all of them. The sample has around 1.9 million clones, over 85% seen once. Specimen: naive CD8+ T cells from PBMCs. The receptors originated from a man in his late teens or twenties in good health. Some clones in this sample may be carry-over from other donors' samples.

This chain connects TRBV9 to TRBJ2-5; 8 nucleotides align to TRBD1. Trimming removed 3 bases from V and 3 bases from J; junction bases left unmatched: 4. The CDR3 is 14 residues long. Germline values: CDR1 SGDLS, CDR2 YYNGEE. The CDR3: CASSDGQGEETQYF. CDR3 nucleotide sequence: TGTGCCAGCAGCGACGGACAGGGAGAAGAGACCCAGTACTTC.

The V gene is TRBV9, the J gene TRBJ2-1, with D possibly being TRBD2 (5 bases). This CDR3 region has 15 residues. Per germline, CDR1 SGDLS and CDR2 YYNGEE. Trimming took off 3 bases at V and 1 base at J, with 11 bases between the two ends. CDR3 residues: CASSDERTSYNEQFF. CDR3 nucleotide sequence: TGTGCCAGCAGCGACGAGCGGACTTCCTACAATGAGCAGTTCTTC.

The chain is built from TRBV28 and TRBJ1-5; perhaps TRBD1 as D (5 bases). The CDR3 covers 15 residues. Germline CDR1 and CDR2: MDHEN and SYDVKM. V shed 2 bases and J shed 5 bases, with 13 bases lying between them. The CDR3 is CASSLGAVAHQPQHF. DNA of the CDR3: TGTGCCAGCAGTTTAGGGGCGGTGGCTCATCAGCCCCAGCATTTT.